Reported below is one T cell receptor (beta chain). J lost 0 bases, V lost 1 base, and 8 bases had no gene match. This CDR3 comprises 19 residues. Germline V gene sequence: CDR1 SGHVS, CDR2 FQNEAQ. TCRdb's copy holds only in-frame clones and misses some; the assay was immunoSEQ multiplex PCR. The sample lists around 180,000 clones; 74% were seen once. This entry belongs to a study of blood T cell repertoires in COVID-19. Study background: Specimens from acute and convalescent COVID-19 originated in the United States, Italy and Spain.

This receptor was taken from a woman of 80 years or more with acute or convalescent COVID-19. The rearrangement links TRBV7-8 to TRBJ2-1; 11 nucleotides line up with TRBD2. Sequencing was done on a sample of peripheral blood. The CDR3, as DNA: TGTGCCAGCAGCTTAGAAGGGACTAGCGGTATTCGCTCCTACAATGAGCAGTTCTTC. Protein sequence: CASSLEGTSGIRSYNEQFF.